The 17 T cell receptor beta chains listed next were all sequenced from one sample in a study of T cell responses to AZD1222 COVID-19 vaccine. The method was immunoSEQ multiplex PCR; TCRdb's version includes in-frame clones alone and lacks a portion of them. The sample has approximately 46,000 clones, approximately 90% seen once. The sequencing used peripheral blood, collected 28 days after the second AZD1222 dose. The receptors were sampled from an adult who received the AZD1222 COVID-19 vaccine.

The chain is built from TRBV15 and TRBJ2-2; TRBD1 agrees at 7 bases. The CDR3 extends over 18 amino acids. In germline, CDR1 is LNHNV, CDR2 YYDKDF (reference sequence). The V segment lost 2 bases and the J segment 3 bases; nucleotides outside the gene matches: 12. The DNA for the CDR3 is TGTGCCACCAGCAGACATTACGCCGGGCAGGGGGACACCGGGGAGCTGTTTTTT. Its protein product is CATSRHYAGQGDTGELFF.

The chain links TRBV7-9 to TRBJ2-3, with D possibly TRBD2 on 6 matching bases. Germline CDR1 reads SEHNR; CDR2 reads FQNEAQ (reference sequence). The CDR3 has 15 amino acids. V lost 4 bases and J 1 base, leaving 12 bases between the germline ends. The DNA of the CDR3 is TGTGCCAGCAGCTCCAGGGACTGGGGCACAGATACGCAGTATTTT. It yields the protein CASSSRDWGTDTQYF.

The V call is TRBV27, the J call TRBJ2-1; 10 positions match TRBD2. This CDR3 region has 15 residues. With V trimmed by 2 bases and J by 10 bases, 8 bases remained unmatched. CDR1 is MNHEY, CDR2 SMNVEV, per germline (reference sequence). The CDR3 reads CASSLSLAGEKEQFF. In DNA, the CDR3 is TGTGCCAGCAGTTTAAGTCTAGCGGGAGAAAAGGAGCAGTTCTTC.

The chain is built from TRBV5-4 and TRBJ2-2; D call uncertain. The V gene lost 3 bases and the J gene lost 3 bases, with 3 bases spanning the gap. This CDR3 is 12 amino acids long. Germline CDR1 is SGHNT and CDR2 is YYREEE (reference sequence). CDR3 residues: CASSYYTGELFF. For the CDR3, the DNA is TGTGCCAGCAGCTATTACACCGGGGAGCTGTTTTTT.

V and J are TRBV15 and TRBJ2-1; D gene uncertain. The CDR3 runs 13 residues. Trimming left V 3 bases short and J 4 bases short, with 7 bases between. CDR1 and CDR2 from the germline V gene are LNHNV and YYDKDF (reference sequence). CDR3 loop: CATSRDGYNEQFF. The CDR3, as DNA: TGTGCCACCAGCAGGGACGGTTACAATGAGCAGTTCTTC. Full variable domain (remainder filled in from reference TRBV15 and TRBJ2-1): DAMVIQNPRYQVTQFGKPVTLSCSQTLNHNVMYWYQQKSSQAPKLLFHYYDKDFNNEADTPDNFQSRRPNTSFCFLDIRSPGLGDTAMYLCATSRDGYNEQFFGPGTRLTVL.

The chain links TRBV2 to TRBJ2-1; TRBD2 matches 14 bases. This CDR3 comprises 13 residues. From germline, CDR1 is SNHLY and CDR2 FYNNEI. The trim removed 10 bases at V and 15 bases at J, leaving 11 bases unmatched. CDR3 sequence (DNA): TGTGCCATACCGGGACTAGCGGGGGAGAAACCGTTCTTC. It yields the protein CAIPGLAGEKPFF. Complete variable domain (other parts from reference TRBV2 and TRBJ2-1): EPEVTQTPSHQVTQMGQEVILRCVPISNHLYFYWYRQILGQKVEFLVSFYNNEISEKSEIFDDQFSVERPDGSNFTLKIRSTKLEDSAMYFCAIPGLAGEKPFFGPGTRLTVL.

This rearrangement joins TRBV10-3 to TRBJ1-4, with D possibly being TRBD1 (5 bases). Trimming removed 0 bases at V and 8 bases at J, with 13 bases between. The CDR3 has 15 residues. Germline V lookup: CDR1 ENHRY, CDR2 SYGVKD. The CDR3 loop is CAISESGVSYEKLFF. The CDR3 nucleotides read TGTGCCATCAGTGAGTCGGGGGTTTCCTACGAAAAACTGTTTTTT.

The chain carries TRBV6-6 and TRBJ2-7; D not certain. The V and J ends lost 2 bases and 2 bases respectively, with 16 bases between them. Germline V CDR1 and CDR2: MNHNY, SVGAGI (reference sequence). The CDR3 is 16 amino acids. In DNA form, the CDR3 reads TGTGCCAGCAGTTACCCCGCCGCTTCCTGGACCTACGAGCAGTACTTC. Translated: CASSYPAASWTYEQYF.

This chain links TRBV5-1 with TRBJ1-1, with a tentative D call TRBD1 (5 bases). The CDR3 is 13 residues long. V lost 1 base, J lost 8 bases, and 12 bases lay in between. Germline V gene sequence: CDR1 SGHRS, CDR2 YFSETQ. CDR3 bases: TGCGCCAGCAGCTTGCCTGGAGGGACCGAAGCTTTCTTT. Translating it yields CASSLPGGTEAFF. Looking up the rest from reference TRBV5-1 and TRBJ1-1 gives the full variable domain: KAGVTQTPRYLIKTRGQQVTLSCSPISGHRSVSWYQQTPGQGLQFLFEYFSETQRNKGNFPGRFSGRQFSNSRSEMNVSTLELGDSALYLCASSLPGGTEAFFGQGTRLTVV.

V usage is TRBV4-2 and J usage is TRBJ2-1, with a possible D match to TRBD2 (6 bases). Trimming stripped 1 base from V and 8 bases from J, with 12 bases between. Germline lookup yields CDR1 LGHNA and CDR2 YNFKEQ. This CDR3 spans 14 amino acids. DNA for the CDR3: TGTGCCAGCAGCCAAGGACTAAGGAGGGATGAGCAGTTCTTC. Translation: CASSQGLRRDEQFF.

V gene TRBV5-1 combines with J gene TRBJ2-3; no firm D call. V gave up 4 bases and J gave up 2 bases, with 11 bases separating them. CDR1 and CDR2 from the germline V gene are SGHRS and YFSETQ. The CDR3 length is 14 residues. The CDR3 region is CASSLGPITDTQYF. CDR3 bases: TGCGCCAGCAGCCTCGGACCAATCACAGATACGCAGTATTTT.

The rearrangement uses TRBV6-6 and TRBJ1-2; D unresolved. The CDR3 has 14 residues. Trimming shortened V by 6 bases and J by 1 base, and 12 bases separated the two germline ends. The germline gives CDR1 MNHNY, CDR2 SVGAGI (reference sequence). The CDR3 sequence is CASRQRRDNYGYTF. CDR3 bases: TGTGCCAGCAGGCAACGGAGGGATAACTATGGCTACACCTTC.

The chain is built from TRBV5-6 and TRBJ2-7; D is perhaps TRBD1 (5 bases). Germline CDR1 reads SGHDT; CDR2 reads YYEEEE. Trimming left V 4 bases short and J 0 bases short, with 20 bases between. The CDR3 is 17 residues long. For the CDR3, the DNA is TGTGCCAGCAGCGTAGGTGGACATCTCCAGTTCTCCTACGAGCAGTACTTC. Its translation is CASSVGGHLQFSYEQYF.

The genes are TRBV19 and TRBJ1-5; no clear D gene. There are 15 residues in the CDR3. V was shortened by 7 bases and J by 1 base, with 14 bases between the two germline ends. Germline CDR1 LNHDA, CDR2 SQIVND (reference sequence). CDR3 nucleotides: TGTGCCAGTACTCCCGGACGGGGAAGCAATCAGCCCCAGCATTTT. Translation: CASTPGRGSNQPQHF.

Only a few counts were recorded for this clone. The chain joins TRBV6-5 to TRBJ1-1; D may be TRBD1 (6 bases). V was clipped by 6 bases and J by 4 bases, with 15 bases between them. This CDR3 comprises 14 residues. Germline CDR1 MNHEY, CDR2 SVGAGI. The CDR3 protein is CASSQDRGGTEAFF. The CDR3 bases are TGTGCCAGCAGCCAAGACAGAGGGGGCACTGAAGCTTTCTTT.

The CDR3 is CASSPPFEDQNTEAFF. Written as DNA, the CDR3 is TGTGCCAGCTCACCACCCTTCGAAGACCAGAACACTGAAGCTTTCTTT. The V and J genes are TRBV18 and TRBJ1-1, with D unclear. Trimming removed 0 bases at V and 1 base at J, with 12 bases between. This CDR3 region has 16 residues. Germline CDR1 reads KGHSH; CDR2 reads LQKENI.

The rearrangement uses TRBV9 and TRBJ2-5, with 8 bases that match TRBD1. The germline gives CDR1 SGDLS, CDR2 YYNGEE. V shed 0 bases, J shed 2 bases, and the junction held 9 bases outside the gene matches. This CDR3 is 17 amino acids long. CDR3 in amino acids: CASSVGSRTGRQETQYF. The CDR3 coding sequence is TGTGCCAGCAGCGTAGGTAGTCGGACAGGGCGGCAAGAGACCCAGTACTTC.